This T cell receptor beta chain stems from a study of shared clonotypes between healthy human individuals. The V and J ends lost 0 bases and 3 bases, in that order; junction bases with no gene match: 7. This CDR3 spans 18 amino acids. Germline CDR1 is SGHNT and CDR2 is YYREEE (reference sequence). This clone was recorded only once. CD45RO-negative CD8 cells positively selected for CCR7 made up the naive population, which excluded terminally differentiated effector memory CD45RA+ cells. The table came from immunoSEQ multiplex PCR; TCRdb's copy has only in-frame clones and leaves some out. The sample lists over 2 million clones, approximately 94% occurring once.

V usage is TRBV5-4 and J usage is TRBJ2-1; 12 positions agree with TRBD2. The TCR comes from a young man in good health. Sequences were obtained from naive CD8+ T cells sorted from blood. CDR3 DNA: TGTGCCAGCAGCTTGGACGCGACTAGCGGGAGATTCTACAATGAGCAGTTCTTC. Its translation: CASSLDATSGRFYNEQFF. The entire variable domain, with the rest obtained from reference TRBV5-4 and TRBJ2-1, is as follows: ETGVTQSPTHLIKTRGQQVTLRCSSQSGHNTVSWYQQALGQGPQFIFQYYREEENGRGNFPPRFSGLQFPNYSSELNVNALELDDSALYLCASSLDATSGRFYNEQFFGPGTRLTVL.